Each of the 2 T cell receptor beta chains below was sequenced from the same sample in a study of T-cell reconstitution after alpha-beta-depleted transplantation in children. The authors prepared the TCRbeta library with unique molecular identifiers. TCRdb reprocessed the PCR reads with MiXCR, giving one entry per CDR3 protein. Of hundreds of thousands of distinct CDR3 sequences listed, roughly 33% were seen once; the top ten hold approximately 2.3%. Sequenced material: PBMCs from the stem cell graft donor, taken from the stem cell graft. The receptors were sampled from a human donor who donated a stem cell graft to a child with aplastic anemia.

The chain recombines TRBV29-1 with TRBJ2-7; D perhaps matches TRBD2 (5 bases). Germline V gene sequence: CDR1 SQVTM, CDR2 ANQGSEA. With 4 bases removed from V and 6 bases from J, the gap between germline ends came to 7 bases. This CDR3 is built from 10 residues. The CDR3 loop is CSVAGVEQYF. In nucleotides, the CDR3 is TGCAGCGTTGCCGGGGTCGAGCAGTACTTC.

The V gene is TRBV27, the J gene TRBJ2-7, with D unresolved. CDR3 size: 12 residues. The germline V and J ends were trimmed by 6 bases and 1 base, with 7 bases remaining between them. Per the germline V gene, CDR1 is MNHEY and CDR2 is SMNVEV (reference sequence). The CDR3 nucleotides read TGTGCCAGCAGGGGGTCTTCCTACGAGCAGTACGTC. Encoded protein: CASRGSSYEQYV.